This T cell receptor beta chain came from a study of graft-versus-host responses after intestinal transplantation. For this clone: The antigen is undetermined.

General study findings and limits: The recipient marrow held GvH clones, and some of them showed up first in ileum or blood. The study found high graft-versus-host to host-versus-graft clonal ratios in allografts of patients with graft-donor T cell macrochimerism.

The assay was immunoSEQ multiplex PCR, and TCRdb's table has in-frame clones only and misses some. The sample shows about 120,000 clones, roughly 95% of them seen only once. V lost 6 bases, J lost 1 base, and 9 bases lay in between. This CDR3 has 14 residues. CDR1 is KGHSH and CDR2 is LQKENI in the germline V gene. This sequence was found in a human donor who received an intestinal transplant. Specimen: unstimulated CD8+ T cells sorted from spleen or lymph node cells, collected before intestinal transplant. V and J are TRBV18 and TRBJ1-4; D call uncertain. Here the CDR3 DNA reads TGTGCCAGCTCTGTAGAGCGAACTAATGAAAAACTGTTTTTT. Residues: CASSVERTNEKLFF.